This T cell receptor (beta chain) was captured in a study of blood T cell repertoires in COVID-19. Sequencing used immunoSEQ multiplex PCR; TCRdb keeps in-frame clones, though not all of them. The sample records about 180,000 clones, around 83% being singletons. CDR3 size: 14 residues. Germline V gene data show CDR1 as SGHRS and CDR2 as YFSETQ. V trimming: 3 bases; J trimming: 3 bases; junction bases outside the gene matches: 2. The chain employs TRBV5-1 and TRBJ1-2; TRBD1 matches at 10 bases. Sequenced sample: peripheral blood. The TCR sequence derives from a human donor in a cohort sampled during active COVID-19. CDR3 nucleotides: TGCGCCAGCAGCTGGGACAGGGGAGACTATGGCTACACCTTC. It translates to CASSWDRGDYGYTF.